This T cell receptor beta chain was profiled in a study of technical replicates of blood from several donors (dated by TCRdb to 2017 to 2019). With respect to this clone: Its antigen remains unidentified. One base away there is no much larger clone; base qualities are not given.

The CDR3 numbers 15 residues from cysteine through phenylalanine. Kept here is only the CDR3 DNA, which spans 45 bases and is read in frame from base 1. V trim: 0 bases; J trim: 1 base; unmatched bases: 0. Reading the germline V gene gives CDR1 SGHRS and CDR2 YFSETQ. Receptor libraries were prepared by the immunoSEQ multiplex PCR assay. The table was pulled from immuneACCESS by TCRdb, which kept in-frame rearrangements only. Such tables lose some clones; where checked, under half of the loss comes from unresolved V genes, and the rest has no known cause. For this sample the table gives around 80,000 clones, of which 89% were detected only once. The top ten constitute less than 0.5% of the sample.

The rearranged segments are TRBV5-1 and TRBJ2-2, and 7 bases in between align with TRBD2. This clonotype was sampled from a human donor in good health. The sequencing input was T cells isolated from PBMCs. The DNA sequence is as follows: TGCGCCAGCAGCTTGGAGCGGGAGAACACCGGGGAGCTGTTTTTT. This codes for CASSLERENTGELFF.